Each of the 22 T cell receptor beta chains below was sequenced from the same sample in a study of blood T cell repertoires in COVID-19. Method: immunoSEQ multiplex PCR; TCRdb's copy keeps in-frame clones and lacks some. The data hold a few hundred thousand clones, with around 86% observed a single time. The sample consisted of peripheral blood. The receptor set was obtained from a woman older than 75 with COVID-19, enrolled during active disease.

The chain carries TRBV18 and TRBJ2-1; 14 nucleotides match TRBD2. Per the germline V gene, CDR1 is KGHSH and CDR2 is LQKENI. The V segment lost 0 bases and the J segment 10 bases; nucleotides outside the gene matches: 5. This CDR3 is built from 16 residues. The CDR3 spells CASSPPGLAGVREQFF. Here the CDR3 DNA reads TGTGCCAGCTCACCACCGGGACTAGCGGGAGTTCGAGAGCAGTTCTTC.

This clone showed up just once. J is TRBJ1-2 and V is TRBV28; maybe TRBD1 (5 bases). Germline CDR1 is MDHEN and CDR2 is SYDVKM. The CDR3 has 16 residues. Trimming stripped 3 bases from V and 5 bases from J, with 19 bases between. This chain's CDR3 is CASSLQGTTHFYGYTF. The CDR3 coding sequence is TGTGCCAGCAGTTTGCAGGGTACAACCCATTTTTATGGCTACACCTTC.

The chain carries TRBV7-9 and TRBJ1-5; 7 bases line up with TRBD1. CDR1 SEHNR and CDR2 FQNEAQ come from the germline V gene (reference sequence). The V and J ends lost 4 bases and 4 bases, in that order; junction bases with no gene match: 7. The CDR3 length is 15 residues. CDR3 nucleotide sequence: TGTGCCAGCAGCTCTACAGGGGTTAAGAATCAGCCCCAGCATTTT. Its protein is CASSSTGVKNQPQHF.

The CDR3 region is CASSFGFHGTAIVGYTF. In DNA, the CDR3 is TGTGCCAGCAGCTTTGGCTTCCACGGGACAGCAATAGTCGGCTACACCTTC. This chain joins TRBV5-6 and TRBJ1-2, with 7 bases fitting TRBD1. The germline CDR1 and CDR2 sequences are SGHDT and YYEEEE. This CDR3 has 17 amino acids. Losses at the gene ends were 2 bases for V and 8 bases for J; bases not matched to a gene: 18.

The chain has TRBV5-1 and TRBJ1-4; the match to TRBD1 covers 11 bases. The J segment lost 8 bases and the V segment lost 4 bases, leaving 10 bases of the junction unmatched. This CDR3 region has 16 residues. CDR1 is SGHRS, CDR2 YFSETQ, per germline. The CDR3 protein is CASSPFPGTGGEKLFF. DNA of the CDR3: TGCGCCAGCAGCCCATTCCCCGGGACAGGGGGAGAAAAACTGTTTTTT.

The CDR3 DNA is TGTGCCAGCAGTGGGTCGGAGCGCCCTAGGTACAATGAGCAGTTCTTC. Translation gives CASSGSERPRYNEQFF. The rearrangement links TRBV27 to TRBJ2-1, with D unresolved. Germline loops: CDR1 MNHEY, CDR2 SMNVEV (reference sequence). This CDR3 has 16 residues. V lost 5 bases, J lost 4 bases, and 18 bases lay in between.

This clone has a count of ten or more. This chain links TRBV19 with TRBJ1-3; D is uncertain. The CDR3 runs to 14 residues. Germline CDR1 reads LNHDA; CDR2 reads SQIVND (reference sequence). V was shortened by 2 bases and J by 4 bases, with 9 bases between the two germline ends. In DNA, the CDR3 is TGTGCCAGTAGTATATCCGGGAACGGAAACACCATATATTTT. Translation gives CASSISGNGNTIYF. The full variable domain, completed using reference TRBV19 and TRBJ1-3, is DGGITQSPKYLFRKEGQNVTLSCEQNLNHDAMYWYRQDPGQGLRLIYYSQIVNDFQKGDIAEGYSVSREKKESFPLTVTSAQKNPTAFYLCASSISGNGNTIYFGEGSWLTVV.

This rearrangement joins TRBV11-2 to TRBJ2-3; TRBD1 agrees at 7 bases. The CDR3 has 12 residues. V was clipped by 5 bases and J by 9 bases; unmatched bases: 5. Germline-derived CDR1 and CDR2 are SGHAT and FQNNGV. The CDR3 is CASSLDRQTQYF. The DNA for the CDR3 is TGTGCCAGCAGCCTGGACAGGCAGACGCAGTATTTT.

V is TRBV2 and J is TRBJ2-1; TRBD2 matches 9 bases. The junction had 8 bases not matched to a gene; V was cut back by 3 bases and J by 8 bases. Germline loops: CDR1 SNHLY, CDR2 FYNNEI. This CDR3 has 15 amino acids. The CDR3 DNA reads as TGTGCCAGCAGTGAGGGTGAGACTAGCGGCGATGAGCAGTTCTTC. It codes for CASSEGETSGDEQFF.

V is TRBV25-1 and J is TRBJ2-4; 10 bases are a match to TRBD1. CDR1 MGHDK and CDR2 SYGVNS come from the germline V gene. This CDR3 is 15 amino acids long. The V and J ends lost 8 bases and 6 bases, in that order; junction bases with no gene match: 10. The CDR3: CASSPTGGFRNIQYF. CDR3 nucleotides: TGTGCCAGCTCGCCGACAGGGGGCTTTAGAAACATTCAGTACTTC.

The chain employs TRBV24-1 and TRBJ2-4; 9 nucleotides match TRBD1. CDR1 is KGHDR and CDR2 is SFDVKD in the germline V gene. The CDR3 contains 17 residues. Trimming at V came to 3 bases and at J to 5 bases, leaving 10 bases not matched to a gene. CDR3 bases: TGTGCCACCAGTGATCCTACACAGGGGGCAAGCCAAAACATTCAGTACTTC. It codes for CATSDPTQGASQNIQYF.

As to this clone: Its ends do not fully match the called genes, so a read error is possible. This chain joins TRBV5-1 and TRBJ1-1, with no clear D. This CDR3 has 14 residues. Looked up from germline, CDR1 is SGHRS and CDR2 is YFSETQ. Written as DNA, the CDR3 is TGCGCCAGCAGCTCCACGACGGGGAACACTGGAGCTTTCTTT. Its protein product is CASSSTTGNTGAFF.

This chain links TRBV11-1 with TRBJ2-7; possible D gene TRBD2, 5 bases. This CDR3 spans 13 amino acids. Per germline, CDR1 SGHAT and CDR2 FQDESV (reference sequence). Trimming removed 3 bases from V and 7 bases from J, with 13 bases in between. The DNA of the CDR3 is TGTGCCAGCAGCTTCCACGTGCCGGGAGAGCAGTACTTC. This sequence encodes CASSFHVPGEQYF. Together with reference TRBV11-1 and TRBJ2-7, the CDR3 gives the full variable domain: EAEVAQSPRYKITEKSQAVAFWCDPISGHATLYWYRQILGQGPELLVQFQDESVVDDSQLPKDRFSAERLKGVDSTLKIQPAELGDSAMYLCASSFHVPGEQYFGPGTRLTVT.

V gene TRBV19 combines with J gene TRBJ1-2, with 8 nucleotides matching TRBD1. Germline V gives CDR1 LNHDA, CDR2 SQIVND (reference sequence). The CDR3 has 15 residues. The V segment lost 4 bases and the J segment 6 bases; nucleotides outside the gene matches: 10. For the CDR3, the DNA is TGTGCCAGTAGTACCACTCGGACAGGGACCAATGGCTACACCTTC. Its protein product is CASSTTRTGTNGYTF.

V and J are TRBV7-4 and TRBJ1-3; D may be TRBD1 (5 bases). V lost 6 bases to trimming and J lost 0 bases, with 21 bases between them. The V gene's germline CDR1 is SGHVT and CDR2 SQSDAQ. The CDR3 has 18 amino acids. The CDR3, as DNA: TGTGCCAGCAGAGGGTCGGAACAGGTCGTCGACTCTGGAAACACCATATATTTT. Amino acids: CASRGSEQVVDSGNTIYF.

Written as DNA, the CDR3 is TGTGCCAGTACCCCAAGGGCGCGGGATGAAAAACTGTTTTTT. This encodes CASTPRARDEKLFF. The gene calls are TRBV19 and TRBJ1-4; D not resolved. With 7 bases removed from V and 6 bases from J, the gap between germline ends came to 15 bases. The germline gives CDR1 LNHDA, CDR2 SQIVND (reference sequence). The CDR3 extends over 14 amino acids.

The chain employs TRBV28 and TRBJ1-6; D remains ambiguous. Germline CDR1 MDHEN, CDR2 SYDVKM. This CDR3 contains 13 residues. V gave up 5 bases and J gave up 9 bases, with 11 bases separating them. The CDR3 loop is CASSPQRVSPLHF. CDR3 coding DNA: TGTGCCAGCAGTCCCCAGAGGGTTTCACCCCTCCACTTT.

This chain joins TRBV9 and TRBJ2-2; tentatively, D is TRBD2 (6 bases). CDR1 SGDLS and CDR2 YYNGEE come from the germline V gene. V dropped 2 bases and J dropped 5 bases, with 13 bases sitting between them. This CDR3 is built from 15 residues. In DNA, the CDR3 is TGTGCCAGCAGCGTCACAACGGGAGCAACCGGGGAGCTGTTTTTT. Protein: CASSVTTGATGELFF. The whole variable domain, remainder taken from reference TRBV9 and TRBJ2-2, is DSGVTQTPKHLITATGQRVTLRCSPRSGDLSVYWYQQSLDQGLQFLIQYYNGEERAKGNILERFSAQQFPDLHSELNLSSLELGDSALYFCASSVTTGATGELFFGEGSRLTVL.

This chain links TRBV19 with TRBJ1-3; maybe TRBD1 (6 bases). The germline gives CDR1 LNHDA, CDR2 SQIVND (reference sequence). Deletions cut 6 bases from V and 3 bases from J, with 12 bases between. This CDR3 region has 14 residues. The chain's CDR3 is CASRIQGGGNTIYF. As DNA, the CDR3 is TGTGCCAGTAGGATACAGGGAGGTGGAAACACCATATATTTT. Supplemented by reference TRBV19 and TRBJ1-3, the full variable domain reads DGGITQSPKYLFRKEGQNVTLSCEQNLNHDAMYWYRQDPGQGLRLIYYSQIVNDFQKGDIAEGYSVSREKKESFPLTVTSAQKNPTAFYLCASRIQGGGNTIYFGEGSWLTVV.

J is TRBJ2-5 and V is TRBV7-2; 10 positions agree with TRBD1. The junction had 8 bases not matched to a gene; V was cut back by 8 bases and J by 5 bases. Per the germline V gene, CDR1 is SGHTA and CDR2 is FQGNSA. The CDR3 is 14 amino acids. In DNA form, the CDR3 reads TGTGCCAGCGGCGACAGGGGGCGTGGGGAGACCCAGTACTTC. It encodes CASGDRGRGETQYF.

This chain uses TRBV10-3 with TRBJ2-2; 7 nucleotides line up with TRBD2. V dropped 10 bases and J dropped 6; count of bases not matched to a gene: 2. This CDR3 contains 11 residues. Germline CDR1 and CDR2: ENHRY and SYGVKD. CDR3 nucleotide sequence: TGTGCCACGCGGGGGTCCGGGGAGCTGTTTTTT. Protein sequence: CATRGSGELFF.

This clone was counted once. The chain employs TRBV24-1 and TRBJ1-1; D is uncertain. Germline CDR1 is KGHDR and CDR2 is SFDVKD. CDR3 length equals 15 residues. V lost 5 bases, J lost 11 bases, and 23 bases lay in between. The CDR3 DNA follows: TGTGCCACCAGTGTTAAGTTGGCAGGTCCACGTCTGGCTTTCTTT. It specifies CATSVKLAGPRLAFF.